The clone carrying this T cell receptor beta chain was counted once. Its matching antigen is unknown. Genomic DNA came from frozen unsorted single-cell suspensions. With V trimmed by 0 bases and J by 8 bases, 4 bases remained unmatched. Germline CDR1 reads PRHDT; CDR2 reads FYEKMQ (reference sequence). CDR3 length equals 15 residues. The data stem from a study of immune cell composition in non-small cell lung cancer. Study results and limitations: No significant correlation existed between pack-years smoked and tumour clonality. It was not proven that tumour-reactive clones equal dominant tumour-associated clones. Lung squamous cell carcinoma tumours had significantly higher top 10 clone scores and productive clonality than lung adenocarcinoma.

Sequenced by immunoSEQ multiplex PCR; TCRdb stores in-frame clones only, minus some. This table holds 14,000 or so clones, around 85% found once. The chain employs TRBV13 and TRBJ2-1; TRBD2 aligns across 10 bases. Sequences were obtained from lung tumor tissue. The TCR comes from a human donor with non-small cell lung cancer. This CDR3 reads CASSLGLAGEYEQFF. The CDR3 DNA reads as TGTGCCAGCAGCTTAGGGCTAGCGGGAGAGTATGAGCAGTTCTTC.